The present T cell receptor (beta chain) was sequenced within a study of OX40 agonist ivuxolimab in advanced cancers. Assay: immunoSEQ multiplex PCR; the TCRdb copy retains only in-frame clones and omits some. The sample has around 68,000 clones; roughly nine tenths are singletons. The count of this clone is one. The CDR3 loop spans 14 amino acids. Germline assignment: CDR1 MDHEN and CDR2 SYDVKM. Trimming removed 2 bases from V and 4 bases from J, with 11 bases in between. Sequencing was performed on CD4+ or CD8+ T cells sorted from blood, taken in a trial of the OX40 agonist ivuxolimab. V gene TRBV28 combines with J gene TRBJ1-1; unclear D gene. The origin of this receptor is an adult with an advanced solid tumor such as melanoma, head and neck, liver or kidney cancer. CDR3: CASSLPGPATEAFF. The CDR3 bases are TGTGCCAGCAGTTTACCGGGTCCAGCCACTGAAGCTTTCTTT.